The rows below give T cell receptor beta chains drawn from one sample of a study of cytomegalovirus exposure and HLA in healthy donors. Produced via immunoSEQ multiplex PCR; TCRdb's table is partial and in-frame only. In the table there are tens of thousands of clones, roughly 91% of which are singletons. Material: PBMCs. These receptors all come from a young woman in good health and CMV-seronegative. CDR3s include the opening cysteine and the closing phenylalanine or tryptophan. A D gene is named only where the DNA matches it firmly. Clone sizes are given selectively: once, few, many, or a class where the clone is expanded.

clone size: few; J gene: TRBJ1-1; D gene: -; V gene: TRBV9; CDR3 DNA: TGTGCCAGCAGCGCGGACCTCGCGGGAGGGACTGAAGCTTTCTTT; CDR3 protein: CASSADLAGGTEAFF
clone size: -; J gene: TRBJ2-7; D gene: TRBD2; V gene: TRBV7-9; CDR3 DNA: TGTGCCAGCAGCTTGGGGCTAGCGGGAGGTGGGTCCTACGAGCAGTACTTC; CDR3 protein: CASSLGLAGGGSYEQYF
clone size: -; J gene: TRBJ2-4; D gene: TRBD1; V gene: TRBV2; CDR3 DNA: TGTGCCAGCAGCCCCTCCCCGGGACAGGGGTCTATTCTAGCCAAAAACATTCAGTACTTC; CDR3 protein: CASSPSPGQGSILAKNIQYF
clone size: -; J gene: TRBJ2-7; D gene: TRBD2; V gene: TRBV4-2; CDR3 DNA: TGTGCCAGCAGCCAACCCTTGGGGGAGGGTCCAGACGAGCAGTACTTC; CDR3 protein: CASSQPLGEGPDEQYF
clone size: few; J gene: TRBJ2-7; D gene: TRBD2; V gene: TRBV7-3; CDR3 DNA: TGTGCCAGCAGCTTAGTGGGCGGGAGAATCGACGAGCAGTACTTC; CDR3 protein: CASSLVGGRIDEQYF
clone size: -; J gene: TRBJ2-7; D gene: TRBD2; V gene: TRBV6-7; CDR3 DNA: TGTGCCAGCAGTTCGCAAGGACTAGCTAGTGACTACGAGCAGTACTTC; CDR3 protein: CASSSQGLASDYEQYF
clone size: -; J gene: TRBJ2-7; D gene: TRBD2; V gene: TRBV18; CDR3 DNA: TGTGCCAGCTCACCACGGACTAGCGGGAAATACGAGCAGTACTTC; CDR3 protein: CASSPRTSGKYEQYF
clone size: few; J gene: TRBJ2-3; D gene: -; V gene: TRBV27; CDR3 DNA: TGTGCCAGCAGTTCTCCCGGTACGCAGTATTTT; CDR3 protein: CASSSPGTQYF
clone size: -; J gene: TRBJ1-6; D gene: TRBD1; V gene: TRBV5-5; CDR3 DNA: TGTGCCAGCAGCTTGGACAGCCCGGGACAGGGATCATCCTATAATTCACCCCTCCACTTT; CDR3 protein: CASSLDSPGQGSSYNSPLHF
clone size: once; J gene: TRBJ1-5; D gene: TRBD1; V gene: TRBV30; CDR3 DNA: TGTGCCTGGAGAAACAAGGGACAGGGGGCTTGGCAGCCCCAGCATTTT; CDR3 protein: CAWRNKGQGAWQPQHF
clone size: -; J gene: TRBJ1-2; D gene: TRBD1; V gene: TRBV7-6; CDR3 DNA: TGTGCCAGCAGCCCTCAGGGGGGTGGCTATGGCTACACCTTC; CDR3 protein: CASSPQGGGYGYTF
clone size: -; J gene: TRBJ1-1; D gene: -; V gene: TRBV7-2; CDR3 DNA: TGTGCCAGCAGCTTTTCAGACAGGCTGAACACTGAAGCTTTCTTT; CDR3 protein: CASSFSDRLNTEAFF
clone size: -; J gene: TRBJ2-7; D gene: -; V gene: TRBV6-5; CDR3 DNA: TGTGCCAGCAGGCGGGACTTAAGCGTCTACGAGCAGTACTTC; CDR3 protein: CASRRDLSVYEQYF
clone size: -; J gene: TRBJ1-3; D gene: -; V gene: TRBV7-8; CDR3 DNA: TGTGCCAGCAGCTTTATAGGGGGCTCTGGAAACACCATATATTTT; CDR3 protein: CASSFIGGSGNTIYF
clone size: -; J gene: TRBJ1-5; D gene: -; V gene: TRBV19; CDR3 DNA: TGTGCCAGTAGTATAGCATCAGGTTATAGCAATCAGCCCCAGCATTTT; CDR3 protein: CASSIASGYSNQPQHF
clone size: -; J gene: TRBJ2-1; D gene: TRBD1; V gene: TRBV5-5; CDR3 DNA: TGTGCCAGCAGAGCTGGGACAGGGGGGTATAATGAGCAGTTCTTC; CDR3 protein: CASRAGTGGYNEQFF
clone size: -; J gene: TRBJ1-4; D gene: TRBD1; V gene: TRBV9; CDR3 DNA: TGTGCCAGCAGCGCCCTCGACAGGGTGGAGGAAAAACTGTTTTTT; CDR3 protein: CASSALDRVEEKLFF
clone size: -; J gene: TRBJ2-1; D gene: -; V gene: TRBV9; CDR3 DNA: TGTGCCAGCAGCGTAATACCGGGGGACCACAATGAGCAGTTCTTC; CDR3 protein: CASSVIPGDHNEQFF
clone size: -; J gene: TRBJ2-1; D gene: TRBD1; V gene: TRBV30; CDR3 DNA: TGTGCCTGGAGTCAGGGGGCCCTCTACAATGAGCAGTTCTTC; CDR3 protein: CAWSQGALYNEQFF
clone size: once; J gene: TRBJ2-1; D gene: TRBD1; V gene: TRBV5-6; CDR3 DNA: TGTGCCAGCAGTTTACGCCAGGGGGTGGGGGACAATGAGCAGTTCTTC; CDR3 protein: CASSLRQGVGDNEQFF
clone size: -; J gene: TRBJ2-3; D gene: TRBD1; V gene: TRBV19; CDR3 DNA: TGTGCCAGTACCCGGACAGGGATGGGGATCACAGATACGCAGTATTTT; CDR3 protein: CASTRTGMGITDTQYF
clone size: few; J gene: TRBJ2-1; D gene: -; V gene: TRBV27; CDR3 DNA: TGTGCCAGCAGTTTTAGGGGCAACTCCTACAATGAGCAGTTCTTC; CDR3 protein: CASSFRGNSYNEQFF
clone size: -; J gene: TRBJ2-4; D gene: TRBD1; V gene: TRBV6-5; CDR3 DNA: TGTGCCAGCAGTTATCGACAGGGTGAAAACATTCAGTACTTC; CDR3 protein: CASSYRQGENIQYF
clone size: once; J gene: TRBJ2-3; D gene: TRBD2; V gene: TRBV28; CDR3 DNA: TGTGCCAGCACTAGCGGAGACACAGATACGCAGTATTTT; CDR3 protein: CASTSGDTDTQYF
clone size: few; J gene: TRBJ2-7; D gene: TRBD2; V gene: TRBV7-6; CDR3 DNA: TGTGCCAGCAGAGCACTAGCGGACTCCTACGAGCAGTACTTC; CDR3 protein: CASRALADSYEQYF
clone size: -; J gene: TRBJ1-1; D gene: -; V gene: TRBV5-1; CDR3 DNA: TGCGCCAGCAGCTTTACGGGAGGAAACACTGAAGCTTTCTTT; CDR3 protein: CASSFTGGNTEAFF
clone size: -; J gene: TRBJ2-7; D gene: -; V gene: TRBV28; CDR3 DNA: TGTGCCAGCAGTCTCGCAGCTAGCTCCTACGAGCAGTACTTC; CDR3 protein: CASSLAASSYEQYF
clone size: -; J gene: TRBJ1-1; D gene: TRBD1; V gene: TRBV5-1; CDR3 DNA: TGCGCCAGCAGCGAGGACAGGGAAGCTTTCTTT; CDR3 protein: CASSEDREAFF
clone size: -; J gene: TRBJ2-1; D gene: TRBD2; V gene: TRBV27; CDR3 DNA: TGTGCCAGCAGTTTCTCCCAGCGGGGGGGGATCCGGGATGAGCAGTTCTTC; CDR3 protein: CASSFSQRGGIRDEQFF
clone size: -; J gene: TRBJ2-5; D gene: TRBD2; V gene: TRBV5-1; CDR3 DNA: TGCGCCAGCAGCGCAGGACTAGCGGGAGGCCTAGAGACCCAGTACTTC; CDR3 protein: CASSAGLAGGLETQYF
clone size: -; J gene: TRBJ1-5; D gene: -; V gene: TRBV4-1; CDR3 DNA: TGCGCCAGCAGCCAAGGAGGTACAGGGTTCAATCAGCCCCAGCATTTT; CDR3 protein: CASSQGGTGFNQPQHF
clone size: -; J gene: TRBJ2-7; D gene: -; V gene: TRBV19; CDR3 DNA: TGTGCCAGTAGTATGCAGGGAACCTACGAGCAGTACTTC; CDR3 protein: CASSMQGTYEQYF
clone size: -; J gene: TRBJ2-2; D gene: -; V gene: TRBV21-1; CDR3 DNA: TGTGCCAGCAGCCCTCCGGTGAACACCGGGGAGCTGTTTTTT; CDR3 protein: CASSPPVNTGELFF
clone size: few; J gene: TRBJ1-2; D gene: -; V gene: TRBV27; CDR3 DNA: TGTGCCAGCAGGGGGCGCGGGGTTCAAGGCTACACCTTC; CDR3 protein: CASRGRGVQGYTF
clone size: few; J gene: TRBJ2-3; D gene: -; V gene: TRBV2; CDR3 DNA: TGTGCCAGCGGGGGGACGCAGTATTTT; CDR3 protein: CASGGTQYF
clone size: once; J gene: TRBJ1-1; D gene: -; V gene: TRBV30; CDR3 DNA: TGTGCCTGGAGCGCAGGGTGGGCTGAAGCTTTCTTT; CDR3 protein: CAWSAGWAEAFF
clone size: once; J gene: TRBJ1-2; D gene: TRBD1; V gene: TRBV9; CDR3 DNA: TGTGCCAGCAGCGCTTCAGGGACAGGGCTTGGCTACACCTTC; CDR3 protein: CASSASGTGLGYTF